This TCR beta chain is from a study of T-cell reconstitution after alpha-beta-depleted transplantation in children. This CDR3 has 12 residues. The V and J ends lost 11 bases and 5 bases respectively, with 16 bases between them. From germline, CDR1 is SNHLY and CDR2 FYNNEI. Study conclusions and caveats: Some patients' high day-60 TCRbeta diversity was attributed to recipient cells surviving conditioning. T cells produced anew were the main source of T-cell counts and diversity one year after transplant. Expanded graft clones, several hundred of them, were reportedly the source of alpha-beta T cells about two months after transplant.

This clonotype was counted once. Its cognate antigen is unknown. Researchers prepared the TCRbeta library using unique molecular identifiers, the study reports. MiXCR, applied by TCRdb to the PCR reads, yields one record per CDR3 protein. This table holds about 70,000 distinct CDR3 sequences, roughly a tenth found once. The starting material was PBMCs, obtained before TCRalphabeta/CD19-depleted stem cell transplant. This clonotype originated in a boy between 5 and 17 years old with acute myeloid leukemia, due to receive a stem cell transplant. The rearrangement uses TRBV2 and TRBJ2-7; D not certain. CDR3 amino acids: CAFSALENEQYF. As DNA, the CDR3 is TGTGCCTTCAGCGCCCTGGAGAACGAGCAGTACTTC.